The 14 T cell receptor beta chains listed next were all sequenced from one sample in a study of shared clonotypes between healthy human individuals. In the naive CD8 group, cells lacked CD45RO and were positively selected for CCR7, so terminally differentiated effector memory CD45RA+ cells were left out. The method was immunoSEQ multiplex PCR; TCRdb's version includes in-frame clones alone and lacks a portion of them. This sample carries millions of clones, more than 85% of them seen once, and the ten largest clones take around 1.7%. Sequencing input: naive CD8+ T cells from PBMCs. These TCRs come from a man aged 18 to 35 in good health. Some clones in this sample may be carry-over from other donors' samples.

V and J are TRBV6-1 and TRBJ1-5; D gene uncertain. The CDR3 has 15 residues. Germline V gene sequence: CDR1 MNHNS, CDR2 SASEGT. V was trimmed by 0 bases and J by 9 bases, leaving 15 bases between them. The chain's CDR3 is CASSEAPVLQPPQHF. The CDR3 DNA is TGTGCCAGCAGTGAAGCGCCGGTACTTCAACCGCCCCAGCATTTT.

On this clone: Other DNA sequences in this sample translate to the same CDR3. V gene TRBV30 combines with J gene TRBJ2-7, with D possibly matching TRBD2 (5 bases). The CDR3 loop spans 11 amino acids. Per the germline V gene, CDR1 is GTSNPN and CDR2 is SVGIG (reference sequence). Trimming removed 2 bases from V and 4 bases from J, with 6 bases in between. The CDR3 sequence: CAWSPGYEQYF. In nucleotides, the CDR3 is TGTGCCTGGAGTCCGGGGTACGAGCAGTACTTC. Drawing the rest from reference TRBV30 and TRBJ2-7, the complete variable domain is SQTIHQWPATLVQPVGSPLSLECTVEGTSNPNLYWYRQAAGRGLQLLFYSVGIGQISSEVPQNLSASRPQDRQFILSSKKLLLSDSGFYLCAWSPGYEQYFGPGTRLTVT.

The gene calls are TRBV28 and TRBJ2-3; possible D gene TRBD2, 5 bases. Germline V gene data show CDR1 as MDHEN and CDR2 as SYDVKM. The V end was cut by 10 bases, the J end by 0 bases, with 23 bases between. This CDR3 region has 17 residues. The CDR3 sequence: CATYLRGAGFSTDTQYF. The CDR3 DNA reads TGTGCCACCTACCTTCGGGGTGCAGGATTTAGCACAGATACGCAGTATTTT.

This clone was counted only a few times. The V gene is TRBV10-1, the J gene TRBJ2-2; 7 nucleotides align to TRBD2. The CDR3 is 16 amino acids. Germline V gene data show CDR1 as WNHNN and CDR2 as SYGVQD (reference sequence). Losses at the gene ends were 2 bases for V and 1 base for J; bases not matched to a gene: 4. The CDR3 sequence: CASSERREKNTGELFF. The CDR3 DNA reads TGCGCCAGCAGTGAGCGGCGGGAGAAGAACACCGGGGAGCTGTTTTTT.

CDR3 sequence reads: CAWSGRGGAPGNIQYF. CDR3 DNA: TGTGCCTGGAGTGGGAGGGGGGGCGCCCCTGGAAACATTCAGTACTTC. J is TRBJ2-4 and V is TRBV30, with D tentatively TRBD2 (7 bases). Germline assignment: CDR1 GTSNPN and CDR2 SVGIG (reference sequence). The CDR3 spans 16 residues. The V gene lost 1 base and the J gene lost 6 bases, with 19 bases spanning the gap.

A note on this clone: One junction end disagrees with the germline gene, perhaps due to a read error. The V and J genes are TRBV6-1 and TRBJ2-7; 7 bases align to TRBD1. The CDR3 spans 15 residues. Per germline, CDR1 MNHNS and CDR2 SASEGT. The CDR3 DNA sequence: TGTGCCAGCAGTGAGTTTCGCACAGGGGACCTATCACAGGACTTC. Protein product: CASSEFRTGDLSQDF.

In DNA, the CDR3 is TGTGCCAGCAGCTCAGGGGGCATCACCGGGGAGCTGTTTTTT. Protein sequence: CASSSGGITGELFF. V usage is TRBV7-3 and J usage is TRBJ2-2; 8 bases match TRBD1. V was clipped by 4 bases and J by 4 bases; unmatched bases: 2. Germline V gene data show CDR1 as SGHTA and CDR2 as FQGTGA. The CDR3 is 14 residues long.

The V call is TRBV7-9, the J call TRBJ1-2; 10 bases map to TRBD1. With 4 bases clipped from V and 6 bases from J, the junction kept 8 bases outside the gene matches. The CDR3 is made up of 15 amino acids. From germline, CDR1 is SEHNR and CDR2 FQNEAQ (reference sequence). The CDR3 sequence is CASSSLGQGVDGYTF. The CDR3 region has the DNA TGTGCCAGCAGCTCCCTAGGACAGGGGGTTGATGGCTACACCTTC.

This clone occurred once. The genes are TRBV6-4 and TRBJ1-5; tentatively, D is TRBD1 (6 bases). CDR3 size: 17 residues. Germline-derived CDR1 and CDR2 are MRHNA and SNTAGT. Trimming took off 0 bases at V and 0 bases at J, with 12 bases between the two ends. CDR3 protein: CASSDSDRAYSNQPQHF. The CDR3 coding sequence is TGTGCCAGCAGTGACTCGGACAGAGCGTATAGCAATCAGCCCCAGCATTTT.

The rearrangement uses TRBV27 and TRBJ1-1; D gene uncertain. The germline V and J ends were trimmed by 1 base and 4 bases, with 7 bases remaining between them. This CDR3 is 13 amino acids long. Germline V lookup: CDR1 MNHEY, CDR2 SMNVEV (reference sequence). The chain's CDR3 is CASSLLRATEAFF. As DNA, the CDR3 is TGTGCCAGCAGTTTATTGAGGGCCACTGAAGCTTTCTTT.

To note about this clone: Other DNA sequences of this sample code for an identical CDR3. The rearrangement links TRBV5-1 to TRBJ2-1; the D gene is possibly TRBD1 (5 bases). The CDR3 runs 13 residues. The V end lost 2 bases, the J end lost 6 bases, and 9 bases lay between the germline ends. From germline, CDR1 is SGHRS and CDR2 YFSETQ. The DNA for the CDR3 is TGCGCCAGCAGCTTAGGTAGGGGCAATGAGCAGTTCTTC. Translated: CASSLGRGNEQFF.

This chain joins TRBV25-1 and TRBJ2-7; D is perhaps TRBD2 (6 bases). CDR3 length: 12 amino acids. The germline gives CDR1 MGHDK, CDR2 SYGVNS. Between the trimmed V and J ends, which lost 2 bases and 6 bases, there was a span of 8 bases. The DNA of the CDR3 is TGTGCCAGCAGTGAAGGTAGCGGCGAGCAGTACTTC. This sequence encodes CASSEGSGEQYF.

The chain recombines TRBV4-1 with TRBJ2-3; 7 bases line up with TRBD2. The junction had 10 bases not matched to a gene; V was cut back by 7 bases and J by 0 bases. Germline V CDR1 and CDR2: MGHRA, YSYEKL. The CDR3 extends over 16 amino acids. The DNA of the CDR3 is TGCGCCAGCACCTCGGGGCCTAGCGGCAGCACAGATACGCAGTATTTT. Protein: CASTSGPSGSTDTQYF.

The chain carries TRBV7-9 and TRBJ2-7; 9 nucleotides line up with TRBD2. J was trimmed by 2 bases and V by 5 bases; bases with no gene match: 10. Per the germline V gene, CDR1 is SEHNR and CDR2 is FQNEAQ (reference sequence). The CDR3 runs 16 residues. DNA of the CDR3: TGTGCCAGCAGCATATTCGTGGCGGGAGGGCCCTACGAGCAGTACTTC. This encodes CASSIFVAGGPYEQYF. Using reference TRBV7-9 and TRBJ2-7 for the parts outside the CDR3, the full variable domain is DTGVSQNPRHKITKRGQNVTFRCDPISEHNRLYWYRQTLGQGPEFLTYFQNEAQLEKSRLLSDRFSAERPKGSFSTLEIQRTEQGDSAMYLCASSIFVAGGPYEQYFGPGTRLTVT.